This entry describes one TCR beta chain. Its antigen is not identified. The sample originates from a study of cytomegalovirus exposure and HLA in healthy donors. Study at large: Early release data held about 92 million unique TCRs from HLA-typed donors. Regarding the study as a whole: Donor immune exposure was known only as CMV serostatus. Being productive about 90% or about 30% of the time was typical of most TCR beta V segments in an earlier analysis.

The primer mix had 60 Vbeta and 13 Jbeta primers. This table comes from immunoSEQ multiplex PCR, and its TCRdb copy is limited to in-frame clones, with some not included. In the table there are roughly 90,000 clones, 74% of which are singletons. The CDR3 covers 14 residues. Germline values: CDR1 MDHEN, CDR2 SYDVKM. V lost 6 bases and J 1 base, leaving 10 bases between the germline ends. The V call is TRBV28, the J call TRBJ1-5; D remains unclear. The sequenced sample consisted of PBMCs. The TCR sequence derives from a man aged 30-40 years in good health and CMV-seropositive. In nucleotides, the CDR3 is TGTGCCAGCAGACTCCCGGGGAGCAATCAGCCCCAGCATTTT. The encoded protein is CASRLPGSNQPQHF.